Listed below are T cell receptor beta chains from one sample, sequenced in a study of cytomegalovirus exposure and HLA in healthy donors. The data were produced by immunoSEQ multiplex PCR, yet TCRdb's version contains in-frame clones alone and is incomplete. In the table there are under 150,000 clones, over 60% of which are singletons. The sample was PBMCs. The receptors here all came from a human donor in good health. Each CDR3 is given with its conserved first and last residue. The D gene is left open where the match is weak. Only some rows state a clone size, as once, few, many or a class for expanded clones.

clone_size	v_call	j_call	d_call	cdr3_nt	cdr3_aa
-	TRBV6-5	TRBJ2-7	-	TGTGCCAGCAGTCGCCAGAGGTCCTTCTACGAGCAGTACTTC	CASSRQRSFYEQYF
-	TRBV28	TRBJ2-7	TRBD1	TGTGCCATCGAGACAGGGATCTACGAGCAGTACTTC	CAIETGIYEQYF
-	TRBV2	TRBJ1-2	-	TGTGCCAGCATTAGGCCCCGACAGTCCTATGGCTACACCTTC	CASIRPRQSYGYTF
-	TRBV5-5	TRBJ2-1	TRBD2	TGTGCCAGCAGCGCCCCCGGGACTAGCCCCGTTCTGTTCTTC	CASSAPGTSPVLFF
few	TRBV11-3	TRBJ2-5	TRBD2	TGTGCCAGCAGCTTAGACGCGGGGGGGTCAGAGACCCAGTACTTC	CASSLDAGGSETQYF
once	TRBV19	TRBJ2-7	-	TGTGCCATCATAACCCCGGGGTACGCCTACGAGCAGTACTTC	CAIITPGYAYEQYF
-	TRBV19	TRBJ2-6	-	TGTGCCAGTAGTACGACAGGTCGTATGGGATCTGGGGCCAACGTCCTGACTTTC	CASSTTGRMGSGANVLTF
once	TRBV27	TRBJ1-5	TRBD1	TGTGCCAGCAGTTCCCCTGGACAGGGCAATCAGCCCCAGCATTTT	CASSSPGQGNQPQHF
-	TRBV4-2	TRBJ2-5	TRBD2	TGTGCCAGCAGCCAAGGACTAGCGGGGGACCAAGAGACCCAGTACTTC	CASSQGLAGDQETQYF
-	TRBV5-4	TRBJ2-7	TRBD1	TGTGCCAGCAGCCCGGCAGGGGGCGTGGACGAGCAGTACTTC	CASSPAGGVDEQYF
-	TRBV29-1	TRBJ1-2	TRBD1	TGCAGCGTGGGGACAGGGCAGGGCTACACCTTC	CSVGTGQGYTF
-	TRBV7-8	TRBJ2-1	-	TGTGCCACTATTGGTCAACCGAGCTCCTACAATGAGCAGTTCTTC	CATIGQPSSYNEQFF
-	TRBV7-7	TRBJ2-5	-	TGTGCTAGCAGCTTGGCCCCAGGGGAGGAGACCCAGTACTTC	CASSLAPGEETQYF
-	TRBV7-2	TRBJ2-1	TRBD1	TGTGCCAGCAGCTTAGCGGGACAGGGTGTTTTAGATGAGCAGTTCTTC	CASSLAGQGVLDEQFF
-	TRBV7-7	TRBJ2-5	-	TGTGCTAGCAGCCAGCACAGGGAGACCCAGTACTTC	CASSQHRETQYF
-	TRBV5-6	TRBJ1-1	-	TGTGCCAGCAGCTTACAGGGAAGGGCGAACACTGAAGCTTTCTTT	CASSLQGRANTEAFF
-	TRBV13	TRBJ1-1	TRBD1	TGTGCCAGCAGCCGCCGGGACAGGGAAATTGAAGCTTTCTTT	CASSRRDREIEAFF
-	TRBV6-1	TRBJ1-2	-	TGTGCCAGCCTGGACTCGGGCCGAGGCTATGGCTACACCTTC	CASLDSGRGYGYTF
few	TRBV9	TRBJ2-5	TRBD2	TGTGCCAGCAGCGTCGGACTAGCGGGGCAAGTGACCCAGTACTTC	CASSVGLAGQVTQYF
-	TRBV2	TRBJ2-5	TRBD2	TGTGCCAGTCTAGCGGGGACCCAAGAGACCCAGTACTTC	CASLAGTQETQYF
-	TRBV5-6	TRBJ2-1	TRBD2	TGTGCCAGCAGCGCGTCCCCTAGCGGGGGCTACAATGAGCAGTTCTTC	CASSASPSGGYNEQFF
few	TRBV28	TRBJ1-2	-	TGTGCCAGCAGTTCCCTAACTTTCGGTGGCTACACCTTC	CASSSLTFGGYTF
-	TRBV12-2	TRBJ2-3	-	TGTGCAAGTCGGAGAGGGTCTAGCGGGACCACAGATACGCAGTATTTT	CASRRGSSGTTDTQYF
-	TRBV30	TRBJ2-3	TRBD2	TGTGCCTGGAGGGTTAGACTAGCGGGATCCGGAGATACGCAGTATTTT	CAWRVRLAGSGDTQYF